This is a list of T cell receptor delta chains from one sample in a study of gamma-delta T cells after stem cell transplantation. TCRdb reanalysed the RT-PCR reads via CATT. This sample has approximately 1,500 delta-chain clones, with approximately 23% found just once. The sample taken for sequencing was gamma-delta T cells. The receptors were gathered from a human donor. It is not recorded whose cells these are; they may come from a transplant donor. Both conserved end residues are part of each CDR3. The D gene is left open where the match is weak. Only some rows state a clone size, as once, few, many or a class for expanded clones.

V	D	J	length	size	CDR3	DNA
TRDV2	.	TRDJ1	17	.	CACDSVVGAQYTDKLIF	TGTGCCTGTGACTCGGTCGTGGGGGCCCAGTACACCGATAAACTCATCTTT
TRDV2	TRDD3	TRDJ1	19	hyperexpanded	CACDTITGGLGDETDKLIF	TGTGCCTGTGACACCATAACCGGAGGACTGGGGGATGAAACCGATAAACTCATCTTT
TRDV1	TRDD3	TRDJ1	22	.	CALGELRLPQLGDTVDTDKLIF	TGTGCTCTTGGGGAACTTCGACTTCCGCAACTGGGGGATACGGTGGACACCGATAAACTCATCTTT
TRDV1	.	TRDJ1	22	few	CALGDKPTVGVLGTGSGDKLIF	TGTGCTCTTGGGGACAAGCCGACCGTAGGTGTCCTGGGTACTGGGAGTGGGGATAAACTCATCTTT
TRDV1	.	TRDJ1	15	medium-sized	CALGEITLRTDKLIF	TGTGCTCTTGGGGAAATAACTTTGAGGACCGATAAACTCATCTTT
TRDV2	TRDD3	TRDJ1	14	medium-sized	CACDPMGETDKLIF	TGTGCCTGTGACCCCATGGGGGAAACCGATAAACTCATCTTT
TRDV2	.	TRDJ1	21	medium-sized	CACDTAATNARYGKANDKLIF	TGTGCCTGTGACACCGCGGCCACAAACGCCCGTTATGGGAAGGCGAACGATAAACTCATCTTT
TRDV2	TRDD3	TRDJ1	20	.	CACDTITGGLGDKFSDKLIF	TGTGCCTGTGACACCATAACCGGAGGACTGGGGGATAAGTTCTCCGATAAACTCATCTTT
TRDV1	TRDD3	TRDJ1	21	medium-sized	CALGETVSYVWGIFFTDKLIF	TGTGCTCTTGGGGAAACCGTTTCCTACGTCTGGGGGATTTTCTTCACCGATAAACTCATCTTT
TRDV1	TRDD3	TRDJ1	24	.	CALGEIKHPLHRNGGYWGTDKLIF	TGTGCTCTTGGGGAAATTAAGCACCCCCTTCATAGGAATGGGGGATATTGGGGCACCGATAAACTCATCTTT
TRDV1	TRDD3	TRDJ1	19	medium-sized	CALGVAVFLGGIHTDKLIF	TGTGCTCTTGGGGTCGCCGTATTCCTAGGGGGGATACATACCGATAAACTCATCTTT
TRDV1	.	TRDJ1	18	few	CALGERLPYYWVTDKLIF	TGTGCTCTTGGGGAAAGGCTCCCATACTATTGGGTTACCGATAAACTCATCTTT
TRDV2	.	TRDJ1	16	large	CACEEITVGETDKLIF	TGTGCCTGTGAGGAAATTACGGTTGGGGAAACCGATAAACTCATCTTT
TRDV2	TRDD3	TRDJ1	18	medium-sized	CACDPLRLGDRRTDKLIF	TGTGCCTGTGACCCCCTACGACTGGGGGATAGGAGAACCGATAAACTCATCTTT
TRDV2	TRDD3	TRDJ2	18	medium-sized	CACDTLGDPKALTAQLFF	TGTGCCTGTGACACGCTGGGGGACCCTAAAGCTTTGACAGCACAACTCTTCTTT
TRDV2	TRDD3	TRDJ1	16	.	CACDTLGDTGDYKLIF	TGTGCCTGTGACACTCTGGGGGATACAGGGGACTATAAACTCATCTTT
TRDV2	TRDD3	TRDJ1	17	medium-sized	CACDPLLGDNGIDKLIF	TGTGCCTGTGACCCCCTACTGGGGGATAACGGGATCGATAAACTCATCTTT
TRDV2	.	TRDJ1	20	large	CACDALLGGDEGINTDKLIF	TGTGCCTGTGACGCCCTACTGGGAGGAGATGAGGGAATCAACACCGATAAACTCATCTTT
TRDV1	TRDD3	TRDJ1	27	few	CALGELQWPSYPTLLGDTPSYTDKLIF	TGTGCTCTTGGGGAACTCCAGTGGCCTTCCTACCCCACCCTACTGGGGGATACGCCATCATACACCGATAAACTCATCTTT
TRDV3	TRDD3	TRDJ1	19	.	CACKAGTGGYRWYTDKLIF	TGTGCTTGTAAGGCTGGTACTGGGGGATACCGTTGGTACACCGATAAACTCATCTTT
TRDV2	TRDD3	TRDJ1	16	.	CACDPLGDGYTDKLIF	TGTGCCTGTGATCCACTGGGGGACGGGTACACCGATAAACTCATCTTT
TRAV38-2/DV8	TRDD3	TRDJ1	17	few	CAYRSPRAYWGTDKLIF	TGTGCTTATAGGAGCCCCAGGGCGTACTGGGGGACCGATAAACTCATCTTT
TRDV2	TRDD3	TRDJ1	23	.	CACDTLSGTGRVSGGKPTDKLIF	TGTGCCTGTGACACTCTTTCCGGGACCGGCAGGGTCTCTGGGGGAAAACCCACCGATAAACTCATCTTT
TRDV2	TRDD3	TRDJ1	18	medium-sized	CACDTLLGDTGYTDKLIF	TGTGCCTGTGACACCCTACTGGGGGATACCGGGTACACCGATAAACTCATCTTT
TRDV2	TRDD3	TRDJ1	16	medium-sized	CACDTLGGPITDKLIF	TGTGCCTGTGACACCCTGGGGGGCCCGATCACCGATAAACTCATCTTT
TRDV2	TRDD3	TRDJ3	18	medium-sized	CACDPGGPNSWDTRQMFF	TGTGCCTGTGACCCTGGGGGACCCAACTCCTGGGACACCCGACAGATGTTTTTC
TRDV2	TRDD2	TRDJ3	21	large	CACDRVPTPKNLSWDTRQMFF	TGTGCCTGTGACAGAGTTCCTACGCCGAAAAACCTATCCTGGGACACCCGACAGATGTTTTTC
TRDV2	TRDD3	TRDJ1	16	large	CACDLLGISGTDKLIF	TGTGCCTGTGACTTACTGGGGATCTCGGGCACCGATAAACTCATCTTT
TRDV2	.	TRDJ3	18	medium-sized	CACDTLLPSSWDTRQMFF	TGTGCCTGTGACACTCTTTTACCCAGCTCCTGGGACACCCGACAGATGTTTTTC
TRDV2	TRDD3	TRDJ4	19	large	CACDTISSGGYGVYRPLIF	TGTGCCTGTGACACCATTTCCTCTGGGGGATACGGTGTCTACAGACCCCTGATCTTT
TRDV1	TRDD3	TRDJ1	24	.	CAFGELEDLPPGGLLDLYTDKLIF	TGTGCTTTTGGGGAACTAGAAGACCTCCCCCCTGGGGGACTACTGGACTTATACACCGATAAACTCATCTTT
TRDV2	TRDD3	TRDJ1	19	medium-sized	CACDNVLGDPVLYTDKLIF	TGTGCCTGTGACAATGTACTGGGGGATCCTGTCTTGTACACCGATAAACTCATCTTT
TRDV2	.	TRDJ1	15	large	CACDTVTMYTDKLIF	TGTGCCTGTGACACCGTGACGATGTACACCGATAAACTCATCTTT
TRDV2	TRDD3	TRDJ1	16	large	CACVPLLGEYTDKLIF	TGTGCCTGTGTCCCGTTACTGGGGGAGTACACCGATAAACTCATCTTT
TRDV3	.	TRDJ1	15	few	CAFAFPGWGPDKLIF	TGTGCCTTCGCCTTCCCCGGTTGGGGGCCCGATAAACTCATCTTT
TRDV3	.	TRDJ1	18	hyperexpanded	CAFRPTFTYLWYTDKLIF	TGTGCCTTTCGACCCACCTTTACCTACTTATGGTACACCGATAAACTCATCTTT
TRDV2	TRDD3	TRDJ1	17	.	CACDPVTGGVYTDKLIF	TGTGCCTGTGACCCGGTTACTGGGGGAGTTTACACCGATAAACTCATCTTT
TRDV2	TRDD3	TRDJ1	19	large	CACDTVAGGYGARTDKLIF	TGTGCCTGTGACACCGTAGCTGGGGGATACGGGGCTCGCACCGATAAACTCATCTTT
TRDV2	.	TRDJ1	14	medium-sized	CACDTVGGPDKLIF	TGTGCCTGTGACACCGTTGGGGGCCCAGATAAACTCATCTTT
TRDV2	TRDD3	TRDJ1	16	medium-sized	CACDTLGDTSTDKLIF	TGTGCCTGTGACACGCTGGGGGATACGAGCACCGATAAACTCATCTTT
TRDV1	.	TRDJ1	18	.	CALGELPTSEWDTDKLIF	TGTGCTCTTGGGGAACTTCCTACATCTGAATGGGACACCGATAAACTCATCTTT
TRDV2	.	TRDJ1	21	.	CACDTPPSYLSMGDSTDKLIF	TGTGCCTGTGACACGCCGCCTTCCTACCTGTCGATGGGGGATAGTACCGATAAACTCATCTTT
TRDV2	TRDD3	TRDJ1	19	medium-sized	CACDTVLGDTKGHTDKLIF	TGTGCCTGTGACACTGTTCTGGGGGATACGAAGGGCCACACCGATAAACTCATCTTT
TRDV1	TRDD3	TRDJ1	22	few	CALGEPPLTYWGITLYTDKLIF	TGTGCTCTTGGGGAGCCTCCCCTTACCTACTGGGGGATAACCCTGTACACCGATAAACTCATCTTT
TRDV2	TRDD2	TRDJ1	17	large	CACDKLPIGDYTDKLIF	TGTGCCTGTGACAAACTTCCTATAGGGGACTACACCGATAAACTCATCTTT
TRDV2	.	TRDJ3	17	hyperexpanded	CACDTLEGPWDTRQMFF	TGTGCCTGTGACACCTTGGAAGGGCCCTGGGACACCCGACAGATGTTTTTC
TRDV2	TRDD3	TRDJ1	20	hyperexpanded	CACDTVGQGTGDAYTDKLIF	TGTGCCTGTGACACCGTGGGGCAGGGTACTGGGGATGCGTACACCGATAAACTCATCTTT
TRDV2	.	TRDJ1	15	.	CACDAVGGPTDKLIF	TGTGCCTGTGACGCCGTGGGGGGACCCACCGATAAACTCATCTTT